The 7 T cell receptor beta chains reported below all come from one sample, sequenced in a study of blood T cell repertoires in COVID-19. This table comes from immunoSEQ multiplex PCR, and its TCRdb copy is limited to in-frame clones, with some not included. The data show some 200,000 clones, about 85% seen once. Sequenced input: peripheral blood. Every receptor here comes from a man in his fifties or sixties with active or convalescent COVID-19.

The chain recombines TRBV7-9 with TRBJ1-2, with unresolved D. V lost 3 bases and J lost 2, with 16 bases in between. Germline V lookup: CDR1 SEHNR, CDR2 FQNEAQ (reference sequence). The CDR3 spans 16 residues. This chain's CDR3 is CASSLADTLLNYGYTF. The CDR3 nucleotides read TGTGCCAGCAGCTTGGCAGACACGCTGTTAAACTATGGCTACACCTTC.

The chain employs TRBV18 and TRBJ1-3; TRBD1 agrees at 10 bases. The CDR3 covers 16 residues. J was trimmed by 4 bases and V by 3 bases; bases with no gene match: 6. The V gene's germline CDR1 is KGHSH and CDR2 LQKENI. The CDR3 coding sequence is TGTGCCAGCTCACCCACCGGGACAGGGGCCGGAAACACCATATATTTT. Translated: CASSPTGTGAGNTIYF. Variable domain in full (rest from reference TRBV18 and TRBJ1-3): NAGVMQNPRHLVRRRGQEARLRCSPMKGHSHVYWYRQLPEEGLKFMVYLQKENIIDESGMPKERFSAEFPKEGPSILRIQQVVRGDSAAYFCASSPTGTGAGNTIYFGEGSWLTVV.

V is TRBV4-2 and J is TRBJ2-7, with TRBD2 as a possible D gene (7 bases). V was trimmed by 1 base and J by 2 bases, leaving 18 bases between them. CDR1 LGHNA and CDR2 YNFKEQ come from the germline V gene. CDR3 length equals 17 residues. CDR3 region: CASSQALIRGLPYEQYF. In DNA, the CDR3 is TGTGCCAGCAGCCAAGCTTTAATCAGGGGACTACCCTACGAGCAGTACTTC.

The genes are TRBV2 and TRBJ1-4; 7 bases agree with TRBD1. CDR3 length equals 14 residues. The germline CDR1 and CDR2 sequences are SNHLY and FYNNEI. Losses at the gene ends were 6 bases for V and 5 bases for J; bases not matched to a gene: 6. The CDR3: CASRAGTENEKLFF. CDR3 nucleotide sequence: TGTGCCAGCAGGGCCGGGACAGAGAATGAAAAACTGTTTTTT. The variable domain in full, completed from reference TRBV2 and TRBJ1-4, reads EPEVTQTPSHQVTQMGQEVILRCVPISNHLYFYWYRQILGQKVEFLVSFYNNEISEKSEIFDDQFSVERPDGSNFTLKIRSTKLEDSAMYFCASRAGTENEKLFFGSGTQLSVL.

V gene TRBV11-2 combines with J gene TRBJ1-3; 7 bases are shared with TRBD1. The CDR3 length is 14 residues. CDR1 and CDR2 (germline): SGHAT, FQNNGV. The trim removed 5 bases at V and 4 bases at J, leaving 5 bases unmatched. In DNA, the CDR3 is TGTGCCAGCAGCCTCGACAGGGCCGGAAACACCATATATTTT. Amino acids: CASSLDRAGNTIYF.

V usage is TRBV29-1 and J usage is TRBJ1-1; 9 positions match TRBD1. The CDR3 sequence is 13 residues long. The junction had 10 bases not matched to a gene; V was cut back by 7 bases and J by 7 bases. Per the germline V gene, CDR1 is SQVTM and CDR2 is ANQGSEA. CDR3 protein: CSANSQGAGEAFF. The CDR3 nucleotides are TGCAGCGCTAATTCACAGGGGGCCGGTGAAGCTTTCTTT.

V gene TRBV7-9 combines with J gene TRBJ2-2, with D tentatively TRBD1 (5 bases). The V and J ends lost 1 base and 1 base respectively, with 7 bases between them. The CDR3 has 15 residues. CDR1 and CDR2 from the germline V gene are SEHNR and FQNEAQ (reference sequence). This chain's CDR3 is CASSLGQGNTGELFF. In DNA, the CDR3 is TGTGCCAGCAGCTTAGGCCAGGGGAACACCGGGGAGCTGTTTTTT.